This T cell receptor beta chain was sequenced for a study of beta chain features in type 1 diabetes. Study outcomes and limitations: PCR might show a preference for shorter templates, equally across patients and controls. Any HLA type influence on TCRB rearrangement was left unresolved here. Cells expressing TCR highly could be over-represented by cDNA sequencing. A greater similarity of naive, central memory and Treg TCRB repertoires was seen among patients than among healthy donors.

With respect to this clone: No antigen is known for it.

Investigators reverse transcribed all isolated RNA, so they sequenced expressed TCRB transcripts. Measured with immunoSEQ multiplex PCR; TCRdb has only the in-frame clones, and not every one. The data hold 350,000 to 450,000 clones, with about 14% observed a single time. The clonotype originates from a woman younger than 30 in good health. Sequenced material: naive CD4+ T cells from blood.

The CDR3 DNA is TGCAGCGTGGGGGGGGGAGTCATGAACACTGAAGCTTTCTTT. Its translation: CSVGGGVMNTEAFF. The J gene is TRBJ1-1, the V gene TRBV29-1; TRBD1 might be the D (5 bases). Germline V CDR1 and CDR2: SQVTM, ANQGSEA. The germline V and J ends were trimmed by 6 bases and 0 bases, with 14 bases remaining between them. This CDR3 has 14 residues.